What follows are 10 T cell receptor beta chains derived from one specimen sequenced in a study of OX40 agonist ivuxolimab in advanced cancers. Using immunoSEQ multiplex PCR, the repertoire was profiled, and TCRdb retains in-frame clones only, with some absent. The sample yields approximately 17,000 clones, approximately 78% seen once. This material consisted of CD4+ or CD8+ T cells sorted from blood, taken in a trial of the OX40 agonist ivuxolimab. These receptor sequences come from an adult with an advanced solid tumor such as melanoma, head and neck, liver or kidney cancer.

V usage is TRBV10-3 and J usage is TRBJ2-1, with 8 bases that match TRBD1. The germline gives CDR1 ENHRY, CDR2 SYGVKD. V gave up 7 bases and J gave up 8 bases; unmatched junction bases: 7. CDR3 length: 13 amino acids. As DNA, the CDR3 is TGTGCCATCAATCCTGGACAGGGTCATGAGCAGTTCTTC. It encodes CAINPGQGHEQFF.

The DNA for the CDR3 is TGTGCCAGCAGCACCCAGGGTATTGAAGCTTTCTTT. Protein product: CASSTQGIEAFF. V usage is TRBV11-2 and J usage is TRBJ1-1, with D possibly being TRBD1 (5 bases). The germline V gene has CDR1 SGHAT and CDR2 FQNNGV. V lost 5 bases and J lost 7, with 11 bases in between. CDR3 size: 12 residues. Together with reference TRBV11-2 and TRBJ1-1, the CDR3 gives the full variable domain: EAGVAQSPRYKIIEKRQSVAFWCNPISGHATLYWYQQILGQGPKLLIQFQNNGVVDDSQLPKDRFSAERLKGVDSTLKIQPAKLEDSAVYLCASSTQGIEAFFGQGTRLTVV.

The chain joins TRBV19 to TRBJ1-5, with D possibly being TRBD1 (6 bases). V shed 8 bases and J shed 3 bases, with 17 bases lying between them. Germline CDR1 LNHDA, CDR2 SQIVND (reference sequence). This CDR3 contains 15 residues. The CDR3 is CASGTYGQPNQPQHF. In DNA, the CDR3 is TGTGCCAGTGGGACCTATGGACAGCCCAATCAGCCCCAGCATTTT.

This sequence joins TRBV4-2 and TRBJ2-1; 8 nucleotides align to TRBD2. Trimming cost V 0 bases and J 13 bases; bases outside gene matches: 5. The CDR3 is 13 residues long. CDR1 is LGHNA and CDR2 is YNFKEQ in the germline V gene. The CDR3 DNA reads TGTGCCAGCAGCCAAGATGTAACTAGCGGACAGTTCTTC. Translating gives CASSQDVTSGQFF.

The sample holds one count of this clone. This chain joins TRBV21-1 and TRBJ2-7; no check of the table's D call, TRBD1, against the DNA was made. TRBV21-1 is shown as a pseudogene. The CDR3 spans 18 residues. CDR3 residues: CASSKVTGALRRDLEQYF. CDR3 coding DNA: TGTGCCAGCAGCAAAGTTACAGGGGCCCTCAGGAGGGACTTGGAGCAGTACTTC.

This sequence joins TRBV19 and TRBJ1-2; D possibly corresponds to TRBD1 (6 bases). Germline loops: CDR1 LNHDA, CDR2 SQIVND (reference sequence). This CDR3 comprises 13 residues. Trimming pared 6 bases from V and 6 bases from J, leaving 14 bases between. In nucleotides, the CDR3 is TGTGCCAGTAGAGAGAGACAGGTCGATGGCTACACCTTC. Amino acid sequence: CASRERQVDGYTF.

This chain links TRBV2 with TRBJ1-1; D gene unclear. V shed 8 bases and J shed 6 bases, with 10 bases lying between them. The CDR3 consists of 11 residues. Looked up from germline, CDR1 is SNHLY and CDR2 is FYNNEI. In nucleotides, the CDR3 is TGTGCCAGCCGGAGGGAAGCTGAAGCTTTCTTT. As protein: CASRREAEAFF.

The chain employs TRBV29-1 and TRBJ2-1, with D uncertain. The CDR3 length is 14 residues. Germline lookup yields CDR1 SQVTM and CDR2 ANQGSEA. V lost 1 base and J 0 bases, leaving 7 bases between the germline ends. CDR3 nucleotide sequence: TGCAGCGTTGAAGGCGGAAGCTCCTACAATGAGCAGTTCTTC. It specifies CSVEGGSSYNEQFF.

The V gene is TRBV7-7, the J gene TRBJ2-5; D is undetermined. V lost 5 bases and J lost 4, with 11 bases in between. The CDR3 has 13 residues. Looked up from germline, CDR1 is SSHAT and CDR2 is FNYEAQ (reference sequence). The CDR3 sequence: CASSPSKRETQYF. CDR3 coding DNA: TGTGCCAGCAGCCCCAGCAAAAGAGAGACCCAGTACTTC. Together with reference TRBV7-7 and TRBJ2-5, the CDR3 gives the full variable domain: GAGVSQSPRYKVTKRGQDVTLRCDPISSHATLYWYQQALGQGPEFLTYFNYEAQPDKSGLPSDRFSAERPEGSISTLTIQRTEQRDSAMYRCASSPSKRETQYFGPGTRLLVL.

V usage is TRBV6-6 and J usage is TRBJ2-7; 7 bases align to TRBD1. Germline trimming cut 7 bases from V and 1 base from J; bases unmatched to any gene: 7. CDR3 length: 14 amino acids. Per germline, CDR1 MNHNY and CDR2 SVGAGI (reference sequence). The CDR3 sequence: CASTATGFSYEQYF. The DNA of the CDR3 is TGTGCCAGCACCGCGACAGGGTTTTCCTACGAGCAGTACTTC.